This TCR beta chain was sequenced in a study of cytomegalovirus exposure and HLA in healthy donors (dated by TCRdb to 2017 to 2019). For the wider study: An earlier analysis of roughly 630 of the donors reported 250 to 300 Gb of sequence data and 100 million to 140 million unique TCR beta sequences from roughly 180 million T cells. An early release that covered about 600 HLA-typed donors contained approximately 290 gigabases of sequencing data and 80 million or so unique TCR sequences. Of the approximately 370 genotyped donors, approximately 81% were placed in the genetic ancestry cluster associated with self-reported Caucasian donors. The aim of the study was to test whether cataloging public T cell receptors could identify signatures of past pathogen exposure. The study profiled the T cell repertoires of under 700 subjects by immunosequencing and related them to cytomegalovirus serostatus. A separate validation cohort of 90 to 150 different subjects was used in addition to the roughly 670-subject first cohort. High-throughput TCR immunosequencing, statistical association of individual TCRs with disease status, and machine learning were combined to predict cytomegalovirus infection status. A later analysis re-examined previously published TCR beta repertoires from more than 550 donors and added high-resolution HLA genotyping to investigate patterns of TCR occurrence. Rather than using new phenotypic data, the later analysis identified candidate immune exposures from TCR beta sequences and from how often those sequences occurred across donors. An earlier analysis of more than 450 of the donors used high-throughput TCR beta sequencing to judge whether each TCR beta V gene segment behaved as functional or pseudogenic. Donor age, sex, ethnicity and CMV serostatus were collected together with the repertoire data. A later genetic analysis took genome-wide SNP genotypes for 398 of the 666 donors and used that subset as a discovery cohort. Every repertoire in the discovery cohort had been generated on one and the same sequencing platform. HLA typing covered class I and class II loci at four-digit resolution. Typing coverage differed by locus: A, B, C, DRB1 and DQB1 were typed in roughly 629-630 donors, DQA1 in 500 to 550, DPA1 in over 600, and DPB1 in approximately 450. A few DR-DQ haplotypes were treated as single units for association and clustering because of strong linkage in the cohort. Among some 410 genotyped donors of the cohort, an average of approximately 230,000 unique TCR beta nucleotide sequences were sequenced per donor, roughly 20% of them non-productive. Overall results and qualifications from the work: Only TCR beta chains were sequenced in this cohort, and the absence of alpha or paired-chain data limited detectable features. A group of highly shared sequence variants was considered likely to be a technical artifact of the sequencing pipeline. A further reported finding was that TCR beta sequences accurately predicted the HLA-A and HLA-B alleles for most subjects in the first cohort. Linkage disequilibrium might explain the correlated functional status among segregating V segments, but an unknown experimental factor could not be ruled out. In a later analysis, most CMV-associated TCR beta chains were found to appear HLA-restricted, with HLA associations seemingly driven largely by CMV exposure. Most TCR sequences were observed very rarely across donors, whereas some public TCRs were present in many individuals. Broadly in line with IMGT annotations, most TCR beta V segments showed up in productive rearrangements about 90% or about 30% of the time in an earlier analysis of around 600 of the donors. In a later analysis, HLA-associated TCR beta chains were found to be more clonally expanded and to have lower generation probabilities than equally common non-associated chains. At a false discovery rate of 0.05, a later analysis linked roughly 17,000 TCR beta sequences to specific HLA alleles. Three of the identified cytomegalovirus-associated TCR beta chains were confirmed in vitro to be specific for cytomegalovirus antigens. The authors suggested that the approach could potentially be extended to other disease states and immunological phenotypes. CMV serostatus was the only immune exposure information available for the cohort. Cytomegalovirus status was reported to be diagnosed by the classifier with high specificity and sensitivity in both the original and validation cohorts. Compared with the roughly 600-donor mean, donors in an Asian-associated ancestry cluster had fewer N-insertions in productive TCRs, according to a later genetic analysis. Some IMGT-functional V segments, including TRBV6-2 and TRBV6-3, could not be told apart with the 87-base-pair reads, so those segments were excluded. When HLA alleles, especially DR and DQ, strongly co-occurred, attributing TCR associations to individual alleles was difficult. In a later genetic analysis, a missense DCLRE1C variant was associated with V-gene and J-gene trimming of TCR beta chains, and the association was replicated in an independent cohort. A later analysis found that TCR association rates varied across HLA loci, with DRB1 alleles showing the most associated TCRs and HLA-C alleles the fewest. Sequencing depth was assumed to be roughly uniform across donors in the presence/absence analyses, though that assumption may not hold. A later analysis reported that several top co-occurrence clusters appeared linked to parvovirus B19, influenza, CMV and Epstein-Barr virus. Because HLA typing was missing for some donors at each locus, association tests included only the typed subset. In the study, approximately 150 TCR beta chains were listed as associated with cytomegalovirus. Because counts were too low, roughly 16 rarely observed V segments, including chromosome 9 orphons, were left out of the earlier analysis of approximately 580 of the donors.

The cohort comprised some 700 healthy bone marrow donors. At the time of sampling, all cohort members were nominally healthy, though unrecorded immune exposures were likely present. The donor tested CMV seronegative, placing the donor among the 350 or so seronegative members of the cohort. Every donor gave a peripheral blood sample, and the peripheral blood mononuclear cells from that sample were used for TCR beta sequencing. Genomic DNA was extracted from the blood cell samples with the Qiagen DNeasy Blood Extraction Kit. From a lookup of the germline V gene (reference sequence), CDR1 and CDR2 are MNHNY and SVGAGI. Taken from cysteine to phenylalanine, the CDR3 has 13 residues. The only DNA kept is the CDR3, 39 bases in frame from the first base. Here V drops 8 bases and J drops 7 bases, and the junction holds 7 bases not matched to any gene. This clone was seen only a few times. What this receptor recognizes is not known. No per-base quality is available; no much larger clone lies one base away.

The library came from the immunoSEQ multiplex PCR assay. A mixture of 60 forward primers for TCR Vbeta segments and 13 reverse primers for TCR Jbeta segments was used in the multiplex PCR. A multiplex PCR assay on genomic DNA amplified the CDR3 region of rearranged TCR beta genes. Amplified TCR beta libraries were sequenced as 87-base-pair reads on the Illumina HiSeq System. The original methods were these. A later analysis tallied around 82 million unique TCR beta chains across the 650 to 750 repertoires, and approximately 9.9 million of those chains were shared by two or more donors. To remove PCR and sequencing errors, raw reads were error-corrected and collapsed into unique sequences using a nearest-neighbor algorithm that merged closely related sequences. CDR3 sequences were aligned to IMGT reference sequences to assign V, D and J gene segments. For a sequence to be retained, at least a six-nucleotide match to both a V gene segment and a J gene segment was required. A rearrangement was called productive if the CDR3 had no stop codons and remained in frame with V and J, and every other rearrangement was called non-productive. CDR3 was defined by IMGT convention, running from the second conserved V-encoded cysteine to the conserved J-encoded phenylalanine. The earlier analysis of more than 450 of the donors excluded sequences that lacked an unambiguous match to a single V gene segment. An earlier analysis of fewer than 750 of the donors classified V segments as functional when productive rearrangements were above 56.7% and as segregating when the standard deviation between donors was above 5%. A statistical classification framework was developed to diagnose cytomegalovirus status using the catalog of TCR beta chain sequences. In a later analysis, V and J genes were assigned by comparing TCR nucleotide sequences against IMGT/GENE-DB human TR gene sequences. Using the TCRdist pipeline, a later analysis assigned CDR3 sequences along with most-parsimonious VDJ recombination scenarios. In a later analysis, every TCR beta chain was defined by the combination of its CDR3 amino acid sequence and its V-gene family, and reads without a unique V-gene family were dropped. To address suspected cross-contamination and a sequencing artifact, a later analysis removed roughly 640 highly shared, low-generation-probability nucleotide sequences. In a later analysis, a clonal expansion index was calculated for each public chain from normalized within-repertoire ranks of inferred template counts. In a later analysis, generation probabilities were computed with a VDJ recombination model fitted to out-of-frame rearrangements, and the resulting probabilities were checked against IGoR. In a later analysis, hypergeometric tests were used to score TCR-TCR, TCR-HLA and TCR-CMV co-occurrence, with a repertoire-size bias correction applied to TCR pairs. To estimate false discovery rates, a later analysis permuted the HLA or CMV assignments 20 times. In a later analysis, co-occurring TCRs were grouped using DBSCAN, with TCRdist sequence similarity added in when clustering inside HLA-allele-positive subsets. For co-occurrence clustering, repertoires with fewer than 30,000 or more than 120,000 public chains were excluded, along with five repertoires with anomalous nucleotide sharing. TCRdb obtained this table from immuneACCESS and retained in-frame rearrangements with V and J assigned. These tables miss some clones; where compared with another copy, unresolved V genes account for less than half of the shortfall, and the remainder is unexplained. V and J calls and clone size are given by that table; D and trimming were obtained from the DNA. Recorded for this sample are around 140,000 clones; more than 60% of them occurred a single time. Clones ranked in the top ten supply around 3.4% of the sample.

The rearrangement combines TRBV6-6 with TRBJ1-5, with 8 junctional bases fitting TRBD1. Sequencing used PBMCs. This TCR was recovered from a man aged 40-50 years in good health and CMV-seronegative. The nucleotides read TGTGCCAGCGTAGACAGGGGAGAACAGCCCCAGCATTTT. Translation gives CASVDRGEQPQHF.